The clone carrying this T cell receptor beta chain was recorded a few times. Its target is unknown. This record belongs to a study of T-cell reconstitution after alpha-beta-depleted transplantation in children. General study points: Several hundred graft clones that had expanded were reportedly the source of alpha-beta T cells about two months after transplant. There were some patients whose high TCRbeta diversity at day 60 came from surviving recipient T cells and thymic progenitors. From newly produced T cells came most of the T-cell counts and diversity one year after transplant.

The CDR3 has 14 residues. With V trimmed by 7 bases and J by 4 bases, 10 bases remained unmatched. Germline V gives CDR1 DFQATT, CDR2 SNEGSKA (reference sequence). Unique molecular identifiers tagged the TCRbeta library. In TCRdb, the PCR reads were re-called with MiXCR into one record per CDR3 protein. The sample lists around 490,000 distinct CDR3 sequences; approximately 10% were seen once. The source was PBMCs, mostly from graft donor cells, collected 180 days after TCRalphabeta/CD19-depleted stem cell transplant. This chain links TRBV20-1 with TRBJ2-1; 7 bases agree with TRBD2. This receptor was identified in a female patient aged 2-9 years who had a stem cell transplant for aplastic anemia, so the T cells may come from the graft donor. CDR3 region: CSVAREDNYNEQFF. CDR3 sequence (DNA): TGCAGTGTCGCACGGGAGGACAATTACAATGAGCAGTTCTTC.